A single sample is the source of the 2 T cell receptor beta chains below, sequenced in a study of T cell changes during pregnancy in multiple sclerosis. Data came from immunoSEQ multiplex PCR; TCRdb stores just in-frame clones and leaves some out. The table includes tens of thousands of clones, around 90% detected once. Specimen: peripheral blood, collected before pregnancy. These receptors all stem from a female donor with multiple sclerosis, enrolled in a pregnancy study.

The chain links TRBV6-6 to TRBJ1-2; D remains unclear. CDR1 and CDR2 (germline): MNHNY, SVGAGI (reference sequence). The length of the CDR3 is 14 residues. Trimming stripped 4 bases from V and 4 bases from J, with 13 bases between. The CDR3 loop is CASSLAKSSYGYTF. In DNA form, the CDR3 reads TGTGCCAGCAGTTTAGCAAAGTCCAGCTATGGCTACACCTTC.

This clone appeared once. V is TRBV19 and J is TRBJ1-5; no firm D call. Trimming shortened V by 10 bases and J by 0 bases, and 16 bases separated the two germline ends. The germline V gene has CDR1 LNHDA and CDR2 SQIVND (reference sequence). The length of the CDR3 is 15 residues. In nucleotides, the CDR3 is TGTGCCACCTCCTTGAACGGTAATAGCAATCAGCCCCAGCATTTT. Its protein is CATSLNGNSNQPQHF.